The next 14 T cell receptor beta chains were all read from a single sample in a study of OX40 agonist ivuxolimab in advanced cancers. Data came from immunoSEQ multiplex PCR; TCRdb stores just in-frame clones and leaves some out. The sample contains 65,000 to 85,000 clones, over 80% of which appear only once. Specimen: CD4+ or CD8+ T cells sorted from blood, collected in a trial of the OX40 agonist ivuxolimab. These receptors all stem from an adult with an advanced solid tumor such as melanoma, head and neck, liver or kidney cancer.

The chain employs TRBV11-2 and TRBJ1-3; D not resolved. This CDR3 comprises 17 residues. V lost 4 bases and J 4 bases, leaving 20 bases between the germline ends. The germline gives CDR1 SGHAT, CDR2 FQNNGV. CDR3 DNA: TGTGCCAGCAGCTCCCCCAGTCTGCGCTCGGACGGAAACACCATATATTTT. Translated: CASSSPSLRSDGNTIYF.

By its share, this clone is medium-sized. The V and J genes are TRBV11-2 and TRBJ1-1; D call uncertain. Trimming shortened V by 0 bases and J by 1 base, and 3 bases separated the two germline ends. The CDR3 totals 13 residues. Germline loops: CDR1 SGHAT, CDR2 FQNNGV. In DNA, the CDR3 is TGTGCCAGCAGCTTAGAGGCGAACACTGAAGCTTTCTTT. Its protein product is CASSLEANTEAFF.

V gene TRBV6-1 combines with J gene TRBJ2-7; D ambiguous. V was cut by 2 bases and J by 0 bases, with 11 bases left in between. The CDR3 runs to 15 residues. Germline assignment: CDR1 MNHNS and CDR2 SASEGT. The CDR3 DNA reads TGTGCCAGCAGTGAAATACAGCCATTCTCCTACGAGCAGTACTTC. Residues: CASSEIQPFSYEQYF.

The CDR3 is CAWSGAAFNEKLFF. The CDR3 DNA sequence: TGTGCCTGGAGTGGTGCAGCTTTTAATGAAAAACTGTTTTTT. J is TRBJ1-4 and V is TRBV30; D remains ambiguous. Per germline, CDR1 GTSNPN and CDR2 SVGIG (reference sequence). Trimming took off 1 base at V and 4 bases at J, with 10 bases between the two ends. The CDR3 is 14 residues long.

This clone occurred a few times. The V and J genes are TRBV28 and TRBJ1-5, with a possible D match to TRBD1 (5 bases). With 2 bases removed from V and 5 bases from J, the gap between germline ends came to 10 bases. Per the germline V gene, CDR1 is MDHEN and CDR2 is SYDVKM. The length of the CDR3 is 14 residues. The CDR3 bases are TGTGCCAGCAGTTTAGCAGGGAATCATCAGCCCCAGCATTTT. Encoded protein: CASSLAGNHQPQHF.

V and J are TRBV7-2 and TRBJ2-3; 9 bases fit TRBD2. Germline V gives CDR1 SGHTA, CDR2 FQGNSA. V dropped 2 bases and J dropped 7; count of bases not matched to a gene: 7. The CDR3 is 15 residues long. This CDR3 reads CASSLSAGGPHTQYF. The CDR3 nucleotides are TGTGCCAGCAGCTTATCTGCGGGGGGGCCTCATACGCAGTATTTT.

The chain links TRBV10-3 to TRBJ2-3, with D perhaps being TRBD1 or TRBD2 (6 bases each). CDR1 is ENHRY, CDR2 SYGVKD, per germline. CDR3 length: 12 amino acids. Trimming cost V 8 bases and J 6 bases, with 12 bases left between them. CDR3: CAIGGRGDTQYF. CDR3 sequence (DNA): TGTGCCATCGGGGGGCGTGGGGATACGCAGTATTTT.

The gene calls are TRBV5-1 and TRBJ1-6, with 11 bases identical to TRBD1. Germline loops: CDR1 SGHRS, CDR2 YFSETQ. The CDR3 has 15 residues. V lost 4 bases, J lost 6 bases, and 3 bases stayed unmatched. In DNA form, the CDR3 reads TGCGCCAGCAGCGCGGGACAGGGGGGTAATTCACCCCTCCACTTT. This sequence encodes CASSAGQGGNSPLHF.

In its sample, this clone was seen a few times. V usage is TRBV4-3 and J usage is TRBJ1-3; TRBD1 matches at 7 bases. This CDR3 region has 13 residues. Losses at the gene ends were 6 bases for V and 3 bases for J; bases not matched to a gene: 2. The germline gives CDR1 LGHNA, CDR2 YSLEER. The CDR3 DNA sequence: TGCGCCAGCAGTGACAGGGTTGGAAACACCATATATTTT. This translates into CASSDRVGNTIYF.

The rearrangement links TRBV2 to TRBJ2-1; D is ambiguous. From germline, CDR1 is SNHLY and CDR2 FYNNEI. V lost 6 bases and J lost 5, with 5 bases in between. CDR3 size: 11 residues. DNA of the CDR3: TGTGCCAGCAGCTATAACAATGAGCAGTTCTTC. It is translated as CASSYNNEQFF.

The chain is built from TRBV7-9 and TRBJ2-5; D is unclear. CDR1 is SEHNR and CDR2 is FQNEAQ in the germline V gene (reference sequence). V dropped 5 bases and J dropped 3 bases, with 19 bases sitting between them. This CDR3 has 16 amino acids. CDR3: CASSLPRAGREETQYF. The CDR3, as DNA: TGTGCCAGCAGCCTACCTCGGGCAGGTCGGGAAGAGACCCAGTACTTC.

Only a few counts were recorded for this clone. The chain joins TRBV28 to TRBJ1-1; unclear D gene. The CDR3 contains 11 residues. V was cut by 4 bases and J by 7 bases, with 7 bases left in between. The germline gives CDR1 MDHEN, CDR2 SYDVKM. CDR3 nucleotides: TGTGCCAGCAGTTCCTCACGTGAAGCTTTCTTT. Translation: CASSSSREAFF. The whole variable domain, filled in from reference TRBV28 and TRBJ1-1, reads DVKVTQSSRYLVKRTGEKVFLECVQDMDHENMFWYRQDPGLGLRLIYFSYDVKMKEKGDIPEGYSVSREKKERFSLILESASTNQTSMYLCASSSSREAFFGQGTRLTVV.

This chain joins TRBV7-3 and TRBJ2-3; 10 nucleotides agree with TRBD2. V trimming: 5 bases; J trimming: 2 bases; junction bases outside the gene matches: 4. CDR1 is SGHTA, CDR2 FQGTGA, per germline. CDR3 length: 15 amino acids. In DNA form, the CDR3 reads TGTGCCAGCAGCCCTAGCGGGGGCCACACAGATACGCAGTATTTT. Its protein product is CASSPSGGHTDTQYF.

This sequence joins TRBV5-1 and TRBJ1-1; no clear D gene. The germline CDR1 and CDR2 sequences are SGHRS and YFSETQ. The V end lost 6 bases, the J end lost 1 base, and 10 bases lay between the germline ends. This CDR3 has 13 residues. The CDR3 DNA follows: TGCGCCAGCACCACACGGGAGAACACTGAAGCTTTCTTT. Encoded protein: CASTTRENTEAFF.